This is a list of T cell receptor beta chains from one sample in a study of shared clonotypes between healthy human individuals. Sequencing used immunoSEQ multiplex PCR; TCRdb keeps in-frame clones, though not all of them. The table includes over a million clones, around 97% detected once. Material: naive CD4+ T cells sorted from blood. The receptors originated from a man aged 25 to 45 in good health. The CDR3 runs from the conserved cysteine through the conserved F or W. A D gene is named only where the DNA matches it firmly. Not all rows give a size; the values are once, few, many and, for expanded clones, a class.

length: 13; D: .; V: TRBV2; size: once; J: TRBJ1-1; CDR3: CASGIRPRTEAFF; DNA: TGTGCCAGCGGGATTCGCCCTAGGACTGAAGCTTTCTTT
length: 14; D: .; V: TRBV28; size: .; J: TRBJ1-5; CDR3: CASREGPNNQPQHF; DNA: TGTGCCAGCAGGGAGGGCCCTAATAATCAGCCCCAGCATTTT
length: 14; D: TRBD1; V: TRBV18; size: .; J: TRBJ1-4; CDR3: CASSPQTGGEKLFF; DNA: TGTGCCAGCTCACCACAAACAGGGGGTGAAAAACTGTTTTTT
length: 15; D: .; V: TRBV6-5; size: .; J: TRBJ2-5; CDR3: CASSYGGTWSETQYF; DNA: TGTGCCAGCAGTTACGGGGGCACCTGGTCGGAGACCCAGTACTTC
length: 15; D: .; V: TRBV15; size: .; J: TRBJ2-7; CDR3: CATSREPLESYEQYF; DNA: TGTGCCACCAGCAGAGAGCCATTGGAGAGCTACGAGCAGTACTTC
length: 12; D: .; V: TRBV7-9; size: .; J: TRBJ2-7; CDR3: CASSLDYYEQYF; DNA: TGTGCCAGCAGCTTGGACTACTACGAGCAGTACTTC
length: 15; D: TRBD1; V: TRBV15; size: .; J: TRBJ1-2; CDR3: CATSRDGDSRRRYTF; DNA: TGTGCCACCAGCAGAGATGGGGACAGCCGCCGGCGCTACACCTTC
length: 16; D: .; V: TRBV5-4; size: .; J: TRBJ2-1; CDR3: CASSLVGRASYNEQFF; DNA: TGTGCCAGCAGCTTGGTCGGCAGGGCGTCTTACAATGAGCAGTTCTTC
length: 14; D: .; V: TRBV18; size: .; J: TRBJ1-3; CDR3: CASSRSHSGNTIYF; DNA: TGTGCCAGCTCACGGAGCCACTCTGGAAACACCATATATTTT
length: 17; D: TRBD2; V: TRBV5-6; size: .; J: TRBJ2-1; CDR3: CASSLSQGLAGGDEQFF; DNA: TGTGCCAGCAGCTTGTCCCAGGGACTAGCGGGAGGGGATGAGCAGTTCTTC
length: 12; D: .; V: TRBV6-1; size: .; J: TRBJ2-7; CDR3: CASSPVLSGQYF; DNA: TGTGCCAGCAGCCCAGTTCTCTCTGGGCAGTACTTC
length: 14; D: .; V: TRBV7-2; size: .; J: TRBJ2-3; CDR3: CASSFGQSPDTQYF; DNA: TGTGCCAGCAGCTTCGGACAGAGCCCAGATACGCAGTATTTT
length: 13; D: TRBD1; V: TRBV27; size: .; J: TRBJ2-2; CDR3: CASQGVVSGELFF; DNA: TGTGCCAGTCAGGGGGTGGTATCCGGGGAGCTGTTTTTT
length: 14; D: TRBD1; V: TRBV10-2; size: once; J: TRBJ2-7; CDR3: CASRRGQGFYEQYF; DNA: TGCGCCAGCAGGAGGGGGCAGGGTTTTTACGAGCAGTACTTC
length: 14; D: .; V: TRBV7-2; size: .; J: TRBJ2-2; CDR3: CASSLGGAAGELFF; DNA: TGTGCCAGCAGCTTAGGAGGTGCGGCCGGGGAGCTGTTTTTT
length: 14; D: .; V: TRBV6-1; size: .; J: TRBJ2-1; CDR3: CASSELGAGNEQFF; DNA: TGTGCCAGCAGTGAATTGGGGGCCGGCAATGAGCAGTTCTTC
length: 14; D: .; V: TRBV10-3; size: .; J: TRBJ2-3; CDR3: CAIRNQRGTDTQYF; DNA: TGTGCCATCAGAAACCAGCGGGGCACAGATACGCAGTATTTT
length: 13; D: .; V: TRBV7-9; size: .; J: TRBJ2-1; CDR3: CASSPGGRNEQFF; DNA: TGTGCCAGCAGCCCCGGGGGGCGGAATGAGCAGTTCTTC
length: 15; D: TRBD2; V: TRBV2; size: once; J: TRBJ2-7; CDR3: CASSWGGGISFEQYF; DNA: TGTGCCAGCTCTTGGGGGGGAGGGATTAGTTTCGAGCAGTACTTC
length: 20; D: TRBD2; V: TRBV5-1; size: .; J: TRBJ2-2; CDR3: CASSGGLAGDTWRGTGELFF; DNA: TGCGCCAGCAGCGGGGGACTAGCGGGAGATACCTGGCGTGGCACCGGGGAGCTGTTTTTT
length: 14; D: TRBD2; V: TRBV9; size: .; J: TRBJ2-7; CDR3: CASSTGTIIHEQYF; DNA: TGTGCCAGCAGCACCGGGACTATTATTCACGAGCAGTACTTC
length: 13; D: .; V: TRBV27; size: .; J: TRBJ2-1; CDR3: CASSLLGNNEQFF; DNA: TGTGCCAGCAGTTTACTGGGGAACAATGAGCAGTTCTTC
length: 17; D: TRBD2; V: TRBV9; size: .; J: TRBJ2-1; CDR3: CASSESQTSGSYNEQFF; DNA: TGTGCCAGCAGCGAATCTCAGACTAGCGGGAGCTACAATGAGCAGTTCTTC
length: 19; D: TRBD2; V: TRBV27; size: .; J: TRBJ2-2; CDR3: CASSLVRLAGPPRTGELFF; DNA: TGTGCCAGCAGTTTAGTAAGACTAGCGGGACCCCCGCGGACCGGGGAGCTGTTTTTT
length: 13; D: .; V: TRBV5-1; size: .; J: TRBJ2-5; CDR3: CASSLGTQETQYF; DNA: TGCGCCAGCAGCTTAGGTACCCAAGAGACCCAGTACTTC
length: 14; D: .; V: TRBV29-1; size: .; J: TRBJ2-1; CDR3: CSPRVGPPNNEQFF; DNA: TGCAGCCCTAGGGTTGGGCCTCCCAACAATGAGCAGTTCTTC
length: 15; D: .; V: TRBV28; size: .; J: TRBJ1-4; CDR3: CASSFGGRTNEKLFF; DNA: TGTGCCAGCAGTTTTGGTGGAAGAACTAATGAAAAACTGTTTTTT
length: 14; D: TRBD2; V: TRBV5-4; size: .; J: TRBJ2-5; CDR3: CASSPRGGHETQYF; DNA: TGTGCCAGCAGCCCAAGGGGAGGGCACGAGACCCAGTACTTC
length: 13; D: .; V: TRBV18; size: .; J: TRBJ2-3; CDR3: CASSEWKGDTQYF; DNA: TGTGCCAGCTCAGAGTGGAAGGGGGATACGCAGTATTTT
length: 16; D: TRBD2; V: TRBV5-5; size: .; J: TRBJ2-5; CDR3: CASSSRASGAGETQYF; DNA: TGTGCCAGCAGCTCCCGGGCTAGCGGTGCTGGAGAGACCCAGTACTTC
length: 16; D: .; V: TRBV19; size: .; J: TRBJ2-1; CDR3: CASSMVTGIPYNEQFF; DNA: TGTGCCAGTAGTATGGTTACAGGGATTCCCTACAATGAGCAGTTCTTC
length: 14; D: .; V: TRBV9; size: .; J: TRBJ1-2; CDR3: CASSPMSRNYGYTF; DNA: TGTGCCAGCAGCCCAATGTCTCGCAACTATGGCTACACCTTC
length: 11; D: .; V: TRBV20-1; size: .; J: TRBJ1-1; CDR3: CSDRRETEAFF; DNA: TGCAGTGATAGACGGGAAACTGAAGCTTTCTTT
length: 13; D: .; V: TRBV29-1; size: .; J: TRBJ1-1; CDR3: CSVESTMNTEAFF; DNA: TGCAGCGTTGAATCGACCATGAACACTGAAGCTTTCTTT
length: 13; D: .; V: TRBV6-5; size: .; J: TRBJ2-1; CDR3: CASNLYQGYEQFF; DNA: TGTGCCAGCAATCTCTACCAGGGTTATGAGCAGTTCTTC
length: 15; D: TRBD1; V: TRBV18; size: .; J: TRBJ2-7; CDR3: CASSASGTGAYEQYF; DNA: TGTGCCAGCTCAGCATCCGGGACAGGGGCCTACGAGCAGTACTTC
length: 14; D: TRBD2; V: TRBV19; size: .; J: TRBJ2-1; CDR3: CASSIQREYNEQFF; DNA: TGTGCCAGTAGTATCCAGCGGGAGTATAATGAGCAGTTCTTC
length: 16; D: .; V: TRBV7-8; size: .; J: TRBJ2-2; CDR3: CASSFRRVSRPGELFF; DNA: TGTGCCAGCAGCTTTCGGAGGGTCAGCCGCCCCGGGGAGCTGTTTTTT
length: 15; D: TRBD2; V: TRBV18; size: .; J: TRBJ2-7; CDR3: CASSTSGTSYYEQYF; DNA: TGTGCCAGCTCAACTTCCGGGACTAGCTACTACGAGCAGTACTTC
length: 13; D: .; V: TRBV10-2; size: once; J: TRBJ1-1; CDR3: CASSEYPNTEAFF; DNA: TGCGCCAGCAGTGAGTACCCGAACACTGAAGCTTTCTTT
length: 16; D: .; V: TRBV18; size: .; J: TRBJ2-4; CDR3: CASSPGVAVAKNIQYF; DNA: TGTGCCAGCTCACCAGGCGTAGCGGTAGCCAAAAACATTCAGTACTTC
length: 15; D: TRBD1; V: TRBV5-4; size: .; J: TRBJ2-2; CDR3: CASSLQGQFFGELFF; DNA: TGTGCCAGCAGCCTACAGGGACAGTTTTTCGGGGAGCTGTTTTTT
length: 17; D: TRBD1; V: TRBV7-9; size: .; J: TRBJ1-1; CDR3: CASSLDGTGARGTEAFF; DNA: TGTGCCAGCAGCTTAGATGGGACAGGGGCTAGGGGCACTGAAGCTTTCTTT
length: 14; D: TRBD1; V: TRBV28; size: .; J: TRBJ2-1; CDR3: CASSAQVTGTGNFF; DNA: TGTGCCAGCAGTGCCCAAGTAACCGGGACAGGGAACTTCTTC
length: 14; D: .; V: TRBV15; size: .; J: TRBJ1-5; CDR3: CATSREHSNQPQHF; DNA: TGTGCCACCAGCAGAGAACATTCTAATCAGCCCCAGCATTTT
length: 14; D: .; V: TRBV21-1; size: .; J: TRBJ2-3; CDR3: CASSKSGTPDTQYF; DNA: TGTGCCAGCAGCAAGTCCGGGACTCCTGATACGCAGTATTTT
length: 16; D: .; V: TRBV5-1; size: .; J: TRBJ1-4; CDR3: CASSLGPPSTGGKLFF; DNA: TGCGCCAGCAGCTTGGGTCCCCCATCCACTGGGGGAAAACTGTTTTTT
length: 19; D: .; V: TRBV9; size: .; J: TRBJ2-2; CDR3: CASSVGLRGSGPNTGELFF; DNA: TGTGCCAGCAGCGTGGGGTTACGGGGGAGCGGACCGAACACCGGGGAGCTGTTTTTT
length: 13; D: .; V: TRBV5-1; size: .; J: TRBJ1-1; CDR3: CASTANFGTEAFF; DNA: TGCGCCAGCACCGCGAACTTCGGCACTGAAGCTTTCTTT
length: 13; D: .; V: TRBV30; size: .; J: TRBJ2-2; CDR3: CAWTGQLTGELFF; DNA: TGTGCCTGGACCGGACAGTTAACCGGGGAGCTGTTTTTT
length: 13; D: .; V: TRBV10-2; size: .; J: TRBJ2-2; CDR3: CASTRTYGGELFF; DNA: TGCGCCAGCACCCGGACCTACGGCGGGGAGCTGTTTTTT
length: 15; D: .; V: TRBV5-1; size: .; J: TRBJ2-1; CDR3: CASGGSSRSYNEQFF; DNA: TGCGCCAGCGGGGGCAGTTCCCGCTCCTACAATGAGCAGTTCTTC
length: 13; D: .; V: TRBV7-2; size: .; J: TRBJ1-2; CDR3: CASSRDGIGGYTF; DNA: TGTGCCAGCAGCCGGGATGGGATCGGGGGCTACACCTTC
length: 13; D: .; V: TRBV9; size: .; J: TRBJ2-7; CDR3: CASSVTGAGEQYF; DNA: TGTGCCAGCAGCGTGACGGGGGCGGGCGAGCAGTACTTC
length: 13; D: TRBD1; V: TRBV29-1; size: .; J: TRBJ2-3; CDR3: CSAQGAPTDTQYF; DNA: TGCAGCGCACAGGGGGCGCCCACAGATACGCAGTATTTT
length: 13; D: .; V: TRBV29-1; size: .; J: TRBJ1-1; CDR3: CSVIPGVNTEAFF; DNA: TGCAGCGTAATTCCGGGAGTGAACACTGAAGCTTTCTTT
length: 17; D: .; V: TRBV14; size: .; J: TRBJ2-7; CDR3: CASSHPRGGQEKYEQYF; DNA: TGTGCCAGCAGCCATCCTCGAGGGGGTCAGGAGAAATACGAGCAGTACTTC